Reported below is one T cell receptor beta chain. The sample is drawn from a study of blood T cells in healthy people across ages. A sample-barcoded 5' primer and a J-beta primer mix were used in a second PCR of roughly 7 to 12 cycles. MiXCR, applied by TCRdb to the 5' RACE reads, yields one record per CDR3 protein. The sample holds around 800,000 distinct CDR3 sequences, around 24% seen once. Germline V gene lookup returns CDR1 MNHNY and CDR2 SVGAGI (reference sequence). Trimming took 0 bases from V and 2 from J, leaving 22 bases between them. The CDR3 sequence is 19 residues long. This sample was shared with a second study, whose subject was T cells of mothers and their children.

The chain is built from TRBV6-6 and TRBJ1-2; D not resolved. This clonotype was obtained from a boy aged 5-17 years in good health. Sequencing was done on a sample of blood. The CDR3 is CASSYSRPAIPTFNYGYTF. The DNA of the CDR3 is TGTGCCAGCAGTTACTCGAGGCCAGCTATTCCGACCTTCAACTATGGCTACACCTTC.